This TCR beta chain was sequenced during a study of control samples from healthy donors and cancer patients. The method was immunoSEQ multiplex PCR; TCRdb's version includes in-frame clones alone and lacks a portion of them. The sample contains 100,000 to 150,000 clones, roughly 86% of which appear only once. This CDR3 is built from 15 residues. Germline V gene lookup returns CDR1 LNHDA and CDR2 SQIVND (reference sequence). Trimming removed 4 bases from V and 2 bases from J, with 14 bases in between. Sequencing input: PBMCs. This rearrangement joins TRBV19 to TRBJ1-1; D possibly corresponds to TRBD1 (6 bases). The source is a man aged 45-60 years with head and neck cancer. CDR3 loop: CASSTTGTYNTEAFF. Here the CDR3 DNA reads TGTGCCAGTAGTACAACCGGGACATATAACACTGAAGCTTTCTTT.